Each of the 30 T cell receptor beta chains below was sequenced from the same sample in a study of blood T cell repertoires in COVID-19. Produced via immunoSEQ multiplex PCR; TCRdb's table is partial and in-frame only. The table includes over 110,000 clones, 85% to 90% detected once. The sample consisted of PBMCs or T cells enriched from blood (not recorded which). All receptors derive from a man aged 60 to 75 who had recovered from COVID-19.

The DNA of the CDR3 is TGTGCCAGCAGCCTGGAGGGCCCCCGAAAGGAAAAACTGTTTTTT. It yields the protein CASSLEGPRKEKLFF. This chain links TRBV6-5 with TRBJ1-4; no clear D. V was clipped by 6 bases and J by 8 bases, with 19 bases between them. The germline V gene has CDR1 MNHEY and CDR2 SVGAGI. This CDR3 is 15 amino acids long.

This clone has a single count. CDR3 protein: CASSPPPGSDEQFF. In DNA form, the CDR3 reads TGCGCCAGCAGCCCCCCCCCGGGGAGCGATGAGCAGTTCTTC. V gene TRBV5-1 combines with J gene TRBJ2-1, with a tentative D call TRBD2 (5 bases). Germline V gene lookup returns CDR1 SGHRS and CDR2 YFSETQ. This CDR3 has 14 amino acids. V lost 4 bases, J lost 8 bases, and 16 bases lay in between. Using reference TRBV5-1 and TRBJ2-1 for the parts outside the CDR3, the full variable domain is KAGVTQTPRYLIKTRGQQVTLSCSPISGHRSVSWYQQTPGQGLQFLFEYFSETQRNKGNFPGRFSGRQFSNSRSEMNVSTLELGDSALYLCASSPPPGSDEQFFGPGTRLTVL.

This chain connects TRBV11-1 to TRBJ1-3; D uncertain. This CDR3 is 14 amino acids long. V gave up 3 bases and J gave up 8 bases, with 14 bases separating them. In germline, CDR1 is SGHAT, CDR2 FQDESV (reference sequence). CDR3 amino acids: CASSFGPNGDTIYF. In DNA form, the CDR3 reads TGTGCCAGCAGCTTCGGACCTAACGGGGACACCATATATTTT.

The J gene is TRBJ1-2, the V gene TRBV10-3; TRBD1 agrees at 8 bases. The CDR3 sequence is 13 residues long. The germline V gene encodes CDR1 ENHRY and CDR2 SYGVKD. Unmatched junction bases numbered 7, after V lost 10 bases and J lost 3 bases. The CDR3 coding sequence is TGTGCCAGCGGACAGGGAAGCTACTATGGCTACACCTTC. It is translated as CASGQGSYYGYTF.

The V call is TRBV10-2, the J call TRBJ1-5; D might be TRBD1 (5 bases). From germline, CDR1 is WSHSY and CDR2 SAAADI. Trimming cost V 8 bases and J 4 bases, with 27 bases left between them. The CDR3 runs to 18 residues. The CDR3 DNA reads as TGCGCCAGCTCCGGGGGTCGTTCCGGCACGATGTTAAATCAGCCCCAGCATTTT. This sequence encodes CASSGGRSGTMLNQPQHF.

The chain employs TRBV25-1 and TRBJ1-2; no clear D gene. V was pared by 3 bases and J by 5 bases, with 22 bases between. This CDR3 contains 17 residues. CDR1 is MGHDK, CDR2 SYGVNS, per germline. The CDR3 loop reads CASSDSGTAAFGYGYTF. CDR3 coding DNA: TGTGCCAGCAGTGATTCGGGAACAGCCGCCTTTGGGTATGGCTACACCTTC.

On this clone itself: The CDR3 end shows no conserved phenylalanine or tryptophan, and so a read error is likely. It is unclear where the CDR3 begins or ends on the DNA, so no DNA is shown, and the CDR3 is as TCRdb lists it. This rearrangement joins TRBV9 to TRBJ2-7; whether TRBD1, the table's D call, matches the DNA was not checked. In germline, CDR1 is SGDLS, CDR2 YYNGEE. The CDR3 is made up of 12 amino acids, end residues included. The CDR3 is CASSVPEMTGKN.

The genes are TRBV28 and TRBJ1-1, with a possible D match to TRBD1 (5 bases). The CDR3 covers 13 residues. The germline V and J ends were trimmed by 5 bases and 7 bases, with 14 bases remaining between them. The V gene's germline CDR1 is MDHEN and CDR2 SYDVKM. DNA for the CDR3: TGTGCCAGCAGTGGGACTTTTACTCTTGAAGCTTTCTTT. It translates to CASSGTFTLEAFF.

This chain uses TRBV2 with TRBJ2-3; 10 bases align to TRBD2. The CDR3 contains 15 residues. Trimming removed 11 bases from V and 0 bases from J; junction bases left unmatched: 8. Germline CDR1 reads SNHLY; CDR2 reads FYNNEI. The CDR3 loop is CACLEAGGSTDTQYF. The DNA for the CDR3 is TGTGCCTGTCTCGAAGCGGGGGGGAGCACAGATACGCAGTATTTT.

For the CDR3, the DNA is TGTGCCGGTGTCAGGGGAGCGGCAATCTATGGCTACACCTTC. Its protein product is CAGVRGAAIYGYTF. The J gene is TRBJ1-2, the V gene TRBV7-2; D possibly corresponds to TRBD1 (6 bases). Germline loops: CDR1 SGHTA, CDR2 FQGNSA. V gave up 11 bases and J gave up 4 bases, with 20 bases separating them. The CDR3 is 14 residues long.

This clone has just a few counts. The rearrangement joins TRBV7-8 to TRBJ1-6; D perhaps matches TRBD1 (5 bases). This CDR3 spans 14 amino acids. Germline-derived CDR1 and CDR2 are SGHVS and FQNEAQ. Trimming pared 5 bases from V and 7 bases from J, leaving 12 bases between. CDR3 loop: CASSPWGRNSPLHF. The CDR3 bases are TGTGCCAGCAGCCCCTGGGGGAGGAATTCACCCCTCCACTTT.

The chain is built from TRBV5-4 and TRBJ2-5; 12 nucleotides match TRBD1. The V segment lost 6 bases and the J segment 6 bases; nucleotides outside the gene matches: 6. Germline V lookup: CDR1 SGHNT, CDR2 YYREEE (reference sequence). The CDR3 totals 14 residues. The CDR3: CASTHRDRGQTQYF. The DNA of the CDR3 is TGTGCCAGCACCCACCGGGACAGGGGGCAGACCCAGTACTTC.

Here the CDR3 DNA reads TGCGCCAGCAGCCATGGGACTAGAGGGACCGGGGAGCTGTTTTTT. Its translation is CASSHGTRGTGELFF. This rearrangement joins TRBV4-1 to TRBJ2-2; TRBD2 aligns across 8 bases. J lost 5 bases, V lost 3 bases, and 5 bases had no gene match. The CDR3 is made up of 15 amino acids. Germline assignment: CDR1 MGHRA and CDR2 YSYEKL.

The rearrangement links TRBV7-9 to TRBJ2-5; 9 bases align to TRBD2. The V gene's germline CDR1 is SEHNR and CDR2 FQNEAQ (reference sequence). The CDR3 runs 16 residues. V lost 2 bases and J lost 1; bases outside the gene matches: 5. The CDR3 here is CASSLKETSGQETQYF. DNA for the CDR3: TGTGCCAGCAGCTTAAAAGAGACTAGCGGCCAAGAGACCCAGTACTTC.

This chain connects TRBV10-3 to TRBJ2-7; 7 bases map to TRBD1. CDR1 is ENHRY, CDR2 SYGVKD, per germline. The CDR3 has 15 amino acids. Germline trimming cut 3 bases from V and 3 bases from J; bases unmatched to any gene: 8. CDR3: CAISEPGQKDYEQYF. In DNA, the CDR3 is TGTGCCATCAGTGAACCGGGACAGAAAGACTACGAGCAGTACTTC.

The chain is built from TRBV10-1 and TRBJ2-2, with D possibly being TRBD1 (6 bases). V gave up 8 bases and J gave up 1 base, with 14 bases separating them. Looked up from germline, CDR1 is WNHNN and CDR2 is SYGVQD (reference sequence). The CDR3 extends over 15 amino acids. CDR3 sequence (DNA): TGCGCCAGCTCCGGGACACCCGAGAACACCGGGGAGCTGTTTTTT. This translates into CASSGTPENTGELFF.

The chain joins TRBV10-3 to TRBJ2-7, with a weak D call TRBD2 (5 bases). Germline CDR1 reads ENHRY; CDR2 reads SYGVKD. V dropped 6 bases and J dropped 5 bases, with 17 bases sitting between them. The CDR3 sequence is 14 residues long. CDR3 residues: CAIRATGSRNEQYF. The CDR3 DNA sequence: TGTGCCATCAGGGCCACGGGGTCCAGAAACGAGCAGTACTTC.

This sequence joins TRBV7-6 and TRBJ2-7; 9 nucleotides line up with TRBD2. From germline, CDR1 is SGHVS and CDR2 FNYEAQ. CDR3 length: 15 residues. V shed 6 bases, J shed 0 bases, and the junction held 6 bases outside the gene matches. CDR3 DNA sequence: TGTGCCAGCAGTTATAGCGGGGGTAGCTCCTACGAGCAGTACTTC. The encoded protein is CASSYSGGSSYEQYF.

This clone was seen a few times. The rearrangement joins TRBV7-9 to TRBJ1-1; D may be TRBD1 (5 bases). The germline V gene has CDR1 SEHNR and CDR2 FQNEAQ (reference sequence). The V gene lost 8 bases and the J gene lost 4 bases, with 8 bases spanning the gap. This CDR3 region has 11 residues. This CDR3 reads CASGAITEAFF. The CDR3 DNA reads TGTGCCAGCGGGGCTATCACTGAAGCTTTCTTT.

In nucleotides, the CDR3 is TGTGCCAGCAGCCAGGTTCAGGGGGCGGGTGCTTTCTTT. Amino acids: CASSQVQGAGAFF. The rearrangement links TRBV14 to TRBJ1-1; 8 bases map to TRBD1. The V gene's germline CDR1 is SGHDN and CDR2 FVKESK. J gave up 11 bases and V 3 bases, and 8 bases lay outside the gene matches. The CDR3 loop spans 13 amino acids.

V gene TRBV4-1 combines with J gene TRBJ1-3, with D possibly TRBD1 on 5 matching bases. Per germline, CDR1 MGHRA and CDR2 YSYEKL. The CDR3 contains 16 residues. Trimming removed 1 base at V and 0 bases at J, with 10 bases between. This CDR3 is CASSQAGRVSGNTIYF. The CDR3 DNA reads TGCGCCAGCAGCCAAGCAGGGCGAGTCTCTGGAAACACCATATATTTT.

CDR3 coding DNA: TGTGCCAGCGGCCTACCGGGACAACCAGGAAACACCATATATTTT. It codes for CASGLPGQPGNTIYF. The V call is TRBV7-9, the J call TRBJ1-3; perhaps TRBD1 as D (6 bases). Per germline, CDR1 SEHNR and CDR2 FQNEAQ (reference sequence). The CDR3 spans 15 residues. Trimming took 8 bases from V and 4 from J, leaving 18 bases between them.

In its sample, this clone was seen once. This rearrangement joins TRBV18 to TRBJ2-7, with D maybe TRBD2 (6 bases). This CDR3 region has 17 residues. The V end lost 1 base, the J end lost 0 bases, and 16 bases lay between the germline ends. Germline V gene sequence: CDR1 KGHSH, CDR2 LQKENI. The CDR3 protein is CASSPLSGGKGSYEQYF. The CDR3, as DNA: TGTGCCAGCTCACCACTATCAGGAGGGAAGGGCTCCTACGAGCAGTACTTC.

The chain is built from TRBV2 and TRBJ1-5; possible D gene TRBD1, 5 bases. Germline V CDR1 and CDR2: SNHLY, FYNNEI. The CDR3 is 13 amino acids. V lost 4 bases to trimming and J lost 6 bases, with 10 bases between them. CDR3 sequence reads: CASSGDSTQPQHF. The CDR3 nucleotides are TGTGCCAGCAGTGGAGACAGTACTCAGCCCCAGCATTTT.

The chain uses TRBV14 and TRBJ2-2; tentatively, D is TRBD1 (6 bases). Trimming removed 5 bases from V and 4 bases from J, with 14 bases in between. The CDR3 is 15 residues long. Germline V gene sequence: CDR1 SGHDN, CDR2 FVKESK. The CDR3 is CASSKKDRSTGELFF. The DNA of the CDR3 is TGTGCCAGCAGCAAAAAGGACAGATCCACCGGGGAGCTGTTTTTT.

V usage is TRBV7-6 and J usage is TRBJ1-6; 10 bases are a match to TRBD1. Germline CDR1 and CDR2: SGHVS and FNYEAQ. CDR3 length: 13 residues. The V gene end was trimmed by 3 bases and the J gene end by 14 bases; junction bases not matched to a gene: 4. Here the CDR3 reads CASSLTGGAALHF. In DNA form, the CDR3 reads TGTGCCAGCAGCTTGACAGGGGGCGCGGCCCTCCACTTT.

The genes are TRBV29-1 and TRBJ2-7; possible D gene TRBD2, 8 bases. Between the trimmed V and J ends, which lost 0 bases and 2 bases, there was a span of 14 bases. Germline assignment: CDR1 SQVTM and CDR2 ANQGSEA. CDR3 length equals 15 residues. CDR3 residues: CSVEDQRGTAYEQYF. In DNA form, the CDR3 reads TGCAGCGTTGAAGACCAGCGGGGGACAGCCTACGAGCAGTACTTC.

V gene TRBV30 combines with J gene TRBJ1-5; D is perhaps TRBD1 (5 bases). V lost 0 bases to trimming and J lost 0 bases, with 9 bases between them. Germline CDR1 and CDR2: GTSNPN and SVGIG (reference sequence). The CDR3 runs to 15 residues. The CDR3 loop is CAWSVPGGSNQPQHF. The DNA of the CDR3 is TGTGCCTGGAGTGTACCGGGGGGTAGCAATCAGCCCCAGCATTTT.

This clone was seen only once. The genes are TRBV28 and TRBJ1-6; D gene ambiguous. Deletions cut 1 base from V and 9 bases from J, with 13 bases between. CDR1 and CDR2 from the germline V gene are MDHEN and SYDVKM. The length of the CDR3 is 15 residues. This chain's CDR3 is CASSLFSGSGSPLHF. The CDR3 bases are TGTGCCAGCAGTTTATTCTCGGGGTCTGGTTCACCCCTCCACTTT.

CDR3 in amino acids: CASSILRREQFF. The DNA for the CDR3 is TGTGCCAGTAGTATACTACGCAGGGAGCAGTTCTTC. The chain employs TRBV19 and TRBJ2-1, with D unclear. This CDR3 is built from 12 residues. The germline CDR1 and CDR2 sequences are LNHDA and SQIVND (reference sequence). V lost 2 bases and J lost 10, with 9 bases in between.